This TCR beta chain was recorded in a study of blood T cells in healthy people across ages. This CDR3 contains 17 residues. Healthy Caucasian individuals from Russia aged about 6 to 100 were enrolled as donors. It was with a sample-barcoded 5' primer and a J-beta primer mix that a second PCR of roughly 7 to 12 cycles was run. TCRdb called the 5' RACE reads again in MiXCR, with one record for every CDR3 protein. Here the sample spans a few hundred thousand distinct CDR3 sequences, about 27% being singletons. The same sample was also studied in work on T cells of mothers and their children.

The V and J genes are TRBV21-1 and TRBJ2-4; the DNA was not compared with TRBD1, the D call given in the table. TRBV21-1 is marked as a pseudogene. This sequence was found in a boy aged 2 to 10 in good health. The sequenced sample was blood. CDR3 region: CASSKVVRDTFQNIQYF. The CDR3 nucleotides read TGTGCCAGCAGCAAAGTGGTCAGGGATACCTTCCAAAACATTCAGTACTTC.